Here is one T cell receptor beta chain with its context. Its antigen specificity is not known. The record has no base qualities; no much larger clone is one base away. This specimen comes from a study of tumor and adjacent non-tumor tissue in lung cancer (dated by TCRdb to 2017 to 2018). In terms of the full investigation: By cancer type, the cohort comprised 12 adenocarcinoma patients, a couple of squamous cell carcinoma patients and 1 small cell lung cancer patient. The 15 enrolled patients, of whom about 10 were men and 5 were women, were aged about 30 to 80 years and were diagnosed with TNM stage I to III disease. In total, sequencing yielded over 95 million productive TCRbeta reads, which works out to an average of approximately 4.1 million reads per sample. Using bulk TCRbeta repertoires from roughly 14 lung cancer patients, the study set lung tumor tissue side by side with matched distant non-tumor lung tissue. For each patient, one tumor sample and one normal lung sample were taken, giving thirty paired specimens that underwent TCRbeta CDR3 sequencing.

The CDR3 numbers 14 residues from cysteine through phenylalanine. The retained sequence is limited to the CDR3, 42 bases, with the frame set at the first base. Trimming costs V 6 bases and J 9 bases, and their ends lie 21 bases apart. Study-level results and caveats: Tumor tissue showed significantly greater TCR diversity (inverse Simpson) than normal lung tissue (about 410 vs 180, P = 0.0075, Mann-Whitney U test). In normal lung, the top 100 clones accounted for a significantly larger cumulative share of the repertoire than in tumor tissue. TCR diversity was significantly higher in younger patients, and greater tumor TCR diversity was associated with shorter overall survival and shorter disease-free survival. The sequencing platform is not named in the methods, and unique molecular identifiers are not mentioned. Only around 15 patients were included in the cohort, and the need for larger samples and more detailed clinical data was noted by the authors. Peripheral blood was not sequenced, so blood TCRbeta repertoires in these lung cancer patients were not examined.

Library preparation employed multiplex PCR. Sequencer: Illumina HiSeq 2500. Following protocols modified from ARM-PCR, the researchers constructed TCRbeta libraries through three rounds of nested PCR with primers (Table S4). PCR products of 200-500 bp were gel-excised and purified with the QIAquick gel extraction kit before sequencing. Turning to the authors' computational methods: Trimmomatic was used to clean the reads, FLASH was used to merge the reads into complete CDR3 sequences, and MiTCR was used to assign the reads to V(D)J germline segments. Clonal diversity was calculated as the inverse Simpson's index using VDJtools. In-frame sequences without a premature stop codon were defined as productive reads. Clones were called with MiXCR by TCRdb after fastp trimmed the public reads at Q25, and only in-frame beta chains were retained. Identical CDR3 proteins give one entry, which carries the most common genes and DNA. These V and J calls derive from TCRdb rather than the authors' analysis. The sample profile shows more than 75,000 distinct CDR3 sequences; 80% of them were found once. The ten largest clones capture about an eighth of the sample.

RNA was isolated from bulk, unsorted tissue, and RNA quality was assessed with a NanoDrop ND-1000 and an Agilent 2100. Newly diagnosed lung cancer patients without prior chemotherapy who had been admitted for thoracic surgery in China between August and November 2014 were enrolled as donors. The study excluded patients who had received radiotherapy or chemotherapy before or who had another cancer at the same time. Pieces of surgical tissue measuring 1-2 cm3 were kept in RNAlater solution and held at -80 degrees C until needed. This chain is built from TRBV12-3 or TRBV12-4 and TRBJ2-7; no confident D gene assignment can be made. This TCR came from a woman between 45 and 60 years old with non-small cell lung cancer. The sample taken for sequencing was lung tumor tissue. The DNA sequence is TGTGCCAGCAGCAACTCGGGCCTACGAATACGGCAGTACTTC. Its product reads: CASSNSGLRIRQYF.